Listed below are T cell receptor beta chains from one sample, sequenced in a study of cytomegalovirus exposure and HLA in healthy donors. The repertoire was sequenced with immunoSEQ multiplex PCR; TCRdb's copy has only in-frame clones and lacks some. The top ten hold 3% to 3.5% of the sample, which has 130,000 to 150,000 clones, about 82% seen once. Sample: PBMCs. These receptors came from a male donor in good health and CMV-seronegative. Both conserved end residues are part of each CDR3.

V	CDR3
TRBV6-1	CASSKTGTFTYEQYF
TRBV29-1	CSVEDRVTRDGEQYF
TRBV7-2	CASSLQPRTGYSNQPQHF
TRBV4-3	CASSRDTTGVRDTEAFF
TRBV6-4	CASSDGTSGSDEQFF
TRBV27	CASSLTGAPHEQYF
TRBV2	CASSVGRSIPYEQYF
TRBV6-1	CASRDTHYEQYF
TRBV19	CASSIEMGQYTDTQYF
TRBV7-2	CASSRGPTVTDTQYF
TRBV14	CASSQVARGYTEAFF
TRBV9	CASSAGGGSKGNEQFF
TRBV27	CASSSTGVGNEQFF
TRBV7-9	CASPPPYGELFF
TRBV11-1	CASSQQGGYGYTF
TRBV2	CASSEQRGVLTDTQYF
TRBV5-6	CASSLGQMGGELFF
TRBV7-9	CASSLGRVLYSPLHF
TRBV7-9	CASSETSGRSGELFF
TRBV27	CASSLKEKPAYEQYF
TRBV5-1	CASSLGTGYEKLFF
TRBV5-4	CASSLAYQGLAGDWRDEQFF
TRBV6-5	CASSYSGGGEKLFF
TRBV28	CASSSPGMGWKNIQYF
TRBV19	CASSTVTANTEAFF
TRBV14	CASSLGTRPQETQYF
TRBV6-5	CASSFNTGTGNTIYF
TRBV5-8	CASSHGGTSYTDTQYF
TRBV30	CAWNPQYNSPLHF
TRBV11-2	CASSDGAGKTTNEKLFF
TRBV9	CASSVEGGPNTGELFF
TRBV19	CASSILPAGANVLTF
TRBV9	CASSAQLEMNTEAFF
TRBV19	CASSGGLWGNQPQHF
TRBV5-5	CASSLWGDEKLFF
TRBV6-5	CASSFGNEQFF
TRBV4-1	CASSHGQGLLSGANVLTF
TRBV27	CASSLGAGRTEAFF
TRBV18	CASSPGTGDNQPQHF
TRBV7-9	CASSSKGTRTGPQHF
TRBV7-7	CASGKVGASNTGELFF
TRBV18	CASSPRLAGGKVEQYF
TRBV5-1	CASSFQVGQETQYF
TRBV28	CASTNSAEAFF
TRBV4-1	CASSRTGRETQYF
TRBV5-1	CASSLHLQVNSGNTIYF
TRBV7-9	CASSSRDRLEETQYF
TRBV7-3	CASSLGLAGAHEQFF
TRBV11-1	CASSTDGTSGIYEQYF
TRBV27	CASSRGLAGSTYEQYF
TRBV12-1	CASRNQGLNTEAFF
TRBV27	CASSWNGKSGYTF
TRBV14	CASSPGFGGSFGYTF